This T cell receptor (beta chain) was recovered during a study of PD-1 blockade in classical Hodgkin lymphoma. Study-wide points: Undefined causes, possibly disease activity or prior therapy, underlie the repertoire differences.

Assay used: immunoSEQ multiplex PCR; TCRdb lists only in-frame clones, some missing. Of roughly 70,000 clones in the sample, roughly 93% were seen once. A note on this clone: The antigen remains undetermined.

Time point specified: newly diagnosed, previously untreated cHL patient sample. This TCR was recovered from a human donor with classical Hodgkin lymphoma. The sequencing sample was made of peripheral blood mononuclear cells (PBMCs).

CDR3 loop: CASSLVTAGGPRDTQYF. CDR3 in DNA: TGTGCCAGCAGCTTAGTTACGGCGGGAGGGCCCCGCGATACGCAGTATTTT. This chain joins TRBV7-2 and TRBJ2-3; 9 bases agree with TRBD2. The CDR3 runs to 17 residues. In germline, CDR1 is SGHTA, CDR2 FQGNSA. V dropped 1 base and J dropped 6; count of bases not matched to a gene: 11.